This T cell receptor (beta chain) was retrieved from a study of blood T cell repertoires in COVID-19 (dated by TCRdb to 2018 to 2021). Regarding the study in general: Samples covering the acute and convalescent phases of COVID-19 were provided by collaborators in the United States, Italy and Spain. The samples were drawn from the first 160 participants of the ongoing ImmuneRACE study and from 1,254 subjects provided by 6 global collaborators. A freely available public database, intended as a resource for researchers studying the immune response to SARS-CoV-2, is where the repertoires were released. HLA class I and class II types, where available, came from metadata supplied by the sample provider rather than from assay-based typing. Sample metadata almost always included a de-identified subject ID, COVID-19 status, age in years and sex. The prospective study material was composed of cDNA or gDNA derived from T cells, B-cell-depleted T cells, or PBMCs. The dataset comprised deeply sampled blood TCRbeta repertoires from subjects exposed to, actively infected with, or recovered from COVID-19.

Overall results and qualifications from the work: The quantity of clinical and demographic metadata differed by source and by participant and was supplied without curation.

V trim: 4 bases; J trim: 1 base; unmatched bases: 7. CDR1 SGHRS and CDR2 YFSETQ are derived from the germline V gene. The CDR3 covers 18 residues, taking in both the cysteine and the phenylalanine. The kept DNA is CDR3 alone, 54 bases in frame from the first base. As concerns this clone: Its antigen is currently not known. Qualities for individual bases were not recorded, and no much larger clone is one base off.

Participants in the prospective study were aged about 18 to 90 years, lived in approximately 26 United States geographic areas, and enrolled through a virtual design. Cohort assignment in the prospective study relied on participant-reported clinical history from a screening survey and a study questionnaire. Recovered participants in ImmuneRACE Cohort 3 were defined by two consecutive negative NP/OP PCR tests, clearance by a healthcare professional, or resolution of symptoms. Mobile phlebotomists in the prospective study collected whole blood, serum and a nasopharyngeal or oropharyngeal swab from every participant. Prospective study participants could optionally give additional blood draws and questionnaires over an approximately 2-month period. Before DNA extraction, blood samples from the prospective study were shipped at room temperature or frozen. TCRbeta CDR3 regions were amplified from genomic DNA using the immunoSEQ Assay, a bias-controlled multiplex PCR. Under the source paper's analysis protocol: The number of nucleated cells in each sample was estimated from the amplification of reference gene primers within the assay. To quantify the absolute abundance of each unique TCRbeta CDR3 rearrangement, sequence reads were collapsed and filtered. Productive Simpson clonality was computed per sample as the square root of Simpson's diversity index over productive rearrangements. The table comes from immuneACCESS by way of TCRdb, which keeps in-frame sequences with V and J called. Part of the clones is missing from these tables; in studies checked, under half for an unresolved V gene and the rest for unknown reasons. V and J calls and clone size come straight from that table; D and trimming were deduced from the DNA. The sample table shows about 310,000 clones, and roughly 90% are seen once. The top ten constitute approximately 9% of the sample.

The sequence was collected from a woman aged 18-29 years who had recovered from COVID-19. This chain joins TRBV5-1 to TRBJ2-1; TRBD2 matches 14 bases in the middle. Sequencing was carried out using PBMCs or T cells enriched from blood (not recorded which). In nucleotides, the sequence is TGCGCCAGCAGCCTCGGACTAGCGGGAGGTGGGTCCTACAATGAGCAGTTCTTC. This is translated as CASSLGLAGGGSYNEQFF.